Shown below are 15 T cell receptor beta chains from a single sample sequenced in a study of blood T cells in healthy people across ages. A second PCR of 7 to 11 cycles used a sample-barcoded 5' primer and a J-beta primer mix. TCRdb reprocessed the 5' RACE reads with MiXCR, giving one entry per CDR3 protein. The table lists under 800,000 distinct CDR3 sequences, approximately 43% of them singletons. Specimen: blood. The receptors shown here come from a woman aged 55-75 years in good health.

The V call is TRBV3-1, the J call TRBJ2-1, with TRBD2 matching over 12 bases. CDR1 and CDR2 (germline): LGHDT, YNNKEL (reference sequence). The CDR3 is 16 residues long. Trimming at V came to 2 bases and at J to 7 bases, leaving 6 bases not matched to a gene. CDR3 sequence: CASSQTTSGRSNEQFF. In nucleotides, the CDR3 is TGTGCCAGCAGCCAAACCACTAGCGGGAGGTCGAATGAGCAGTTCTTC.

This clonotype was picked up a small number of times. This rearrangement joins TRBV6-5 to TRBJ2-5; 13 nucleotides agree with TRBD2. This CDR3 has 16 residues. V lost 5 bases to trimming and J lost 11 bases; unmatched junction nucleotides: 14. The germline CDR1 and CDR2 sequences are MNHEY and SVGAGI. The CDR3 DNA reads TGTGCCAGCAGTACGGGACTAGCGGGACACAAACATGAGCAGTACTTC. Its translation is CASSTGLAGHKHEQYF.

The V call is TRBV7-2, the J call TRBJ2-2; 8 bases are a match to TRBD1. V lost 2 bases and J lost 5; bases outside the gene matches: 4. Per germline, CDR1 SGHTA and CDR2 FQGNSA. This CDR3 is built from 15 residues. The CDR3 sequence: CASSLRQGLTGELFF. The CDR3 nucleotides read TGTGCCAGCAGCTTAAGACAGGGGCTAACCGGGGAGCTGTTTTTT.

This clonotype appeared a few times. J is TRBJ2-7 and V is TRBV9; 7 positions match TRBD1. Losses at the gene ends were 0 bases for V and 5 bases for J; bases not matched to a gene: 8. CDR3 length: 15 residues. Germline assignment: CDR1 SGDLS and CDR2 YYNGEE. CDR3 sequence reads: CASSVDEGALDEQYF. CDR3 DNA: TGTGCCAGCAGCGTAGATGAGGGGGCGCTGGACGAGCAGTACTTC.

The J gene is TRBJ2-7, the V gene TRBV19, with TRBD1 as a possible D gene (6 bases). CDR3 length: 14 amino acids. The V end was cut by 4 bases, the J end by 2 bases, with 12 bases between. CDR1 LNHDA and CDR2 SQIVND come from the germline V gene (reference sequence). Here the CDR3 DNA reads TGTGCCAGTAGTACCGGACAGAGGACCTACGAGCAGTACTTC. Its translation is CASSTGQRTYEQYF.

This clonotype was counted between two and nine times. This sequence joins TRBV19 and TRBJ2-5, with a weak D call TRBD2 (6 bases). The DNA end is more similar to TRBJ2-7, so the J call may be wrong. This CDR3 is 14 amino acids long. Germline lookup yields CDR1 LNHDA and CDR2 SQIVND (reference sequence). The CDR3 bases are TGTGCCAGTAGTATAGAGGAGGGTAACTACGAGCAGTACTTC. Amino acid sequence: CASSIEEGNYEQYF.

There are a few counts of this clonotype. The V call is TRBV18, the J call TRBJ2-4; D unclear. The CDR3 totals 13 residues. The V and J ends lost 9 bases and 1 base respectively, with 10 bases between them. Germline V lookup: CDR1 KGHSH, CDR2 LQKENI. The CDR3 region is CASGGAAKNIQYF. In nucleotides, the CDR3 is TGTGCCAGTGGCGGTGCGGCCAAAAACATTCAGTACTTC.

The sample holds many counts of this clonotype. V is TRBV7-2 and J is TRBJ2-7; D remains ambiguous. Per germline, CDR1 SGHTA and CDR2 FQGNSA. The CDR3 is 13 amino acids. V was clipped by 6 bases and J by 3 bases, with 12 bases between them. The CDR3: CASRRAVYYEQYF. CDR3 sequence (DNA): TGTGCCAGCAGGCGCGCGGTTTACTACGAGCAGTACTTC.

The V and J genes are TRBV7-3 and TRBJ2-1, with 10 nucleotides matching TRBD1. Trimming cost V 2 bases and J 6 bases; bases outside gene matches: 10. The germline gives CDR1 SGHTA, CDR2 FQGTGA. This CDR3 comprises 17 residues. CDR3 amino acids: CASSLVPSGTGANEQFF. In nucleotides, the CDR3 is TGTGCCAGCAGCTTAGTGCCATCCGGGACAGGGGCCAATGAGCAGTTCTTC. The variable domain in full, with the rest retrieved from reference TRBV7-3 and TRBJ2-1, is GAGVSQTPSNKVTEKGKYVELRCDPISGHTALYWYRQSLGQGPEFLIYFQGTGAADDSGLPNDRFFAVRPEGSVSTLKIQRTERGDSAVYLCASSLVPSGTGANEQFFGPGTRLTVL.

This clonotype was observed a few times. Written as DNA, the CDR3 is TGTGCCAGCAGCTTAGAGGGAGGGATAAGGTACAATGAGCAGTTCTTC. It translates to CASSLEGGIRYNEQFF. The chain employs TRBV7-2 and TRBJ2-1; the match to TRBD2 covers 7 bases. V trimming: 1 base; J trimming: 4 bases; junction bases outside the gene matches: 7. The CDR3 is 16 amino acids. Germline-derived CDR1 and CDR2 are SGHTA and FQGNSA. The full variable domain, completed using reference TRBV7-2 and TRBJ2-1, is GAGVSQSPSNKVTEKGKDVELRCDPISGHTALYWYRQSLGQGLEFLIYFQGNSAPDKSGLPSDRFSAERTGGSVSTLTIQRTQQEDSAVYLCASSLEGGIRYNEQFFGPGTRLTVL.

The CDR3 spells CASSPSGEGTQYF. The CDR3 bases are TGTGCCAGCAGCCCGTCGGGGGAGGGGACCCAGTACTTC. The chain employs TRBV5-5 and TRBJ2-5; 7 nucleotides align to TRBD2. J lost 7 bases, V lost 4 bases, and 7 bases had no gene match. This CDR3 has 13 amino acids. Germline V gene lookup returns CDR1 SGHKS and CDR2 YYEKEE (reference sequence).

In its sample, this clonotype was seen a few times. The rearrangement links TRBV7-2 to TRBJ1-4, with D perhaps matching TRBD1 (5 bases). Germline loops: CDR1 SGHTA, CDR2 FQGNSA. The CDR3 has 13 residues. Trimming took off 3 bases at V and 8 bases at J, with 10 bases between the two ends. Here the CDR3 reads CASSLGEYEKLFF. CDR3 DNA sequence: TGTGCCAGCAGCTTGGGGGAATACGAAAAACTGTTTTTT.

Only a few counts were recorded for this clonotype. The chain employs TRBV20-1 and TRBJ2-5; tentative D call: TRBD2 (7 bases). Germline V gene data show CDR1 as DFQATT and CDR2 as SNEGSKA (reference sequence). The length of the CDR3 is 14 residues. V lost 6 bases and J lost 4, with 18 bases in between. The CDR3 reads CSAIVGGARETQYF. CDR3 coding DNA: TGCAGTGCCATCGTTGGGGGGGCAAGAGAGACCCAGTACTTC.

On this clonotype itself: At one of its ends the junction is not consistent with the germline gene, which may arise from a read error. The genes are TRBV7-2 and TRBJ2-5, with 12 positions matching TRBD2. CDR1 is SGHTA and CDR2 is FQGNSA in the germline V gene. CDR3 length: 16 residues. The chain's CDR3 is CASSSVTSGGQETQYF. Written as DNA, the CDR3 is TGTGCCAGCAGCTCCGTGACTAGCGGGGGCCAAGAGACTCAGTACTTC.

This clonotype has a handful of counts. The V gene is TRBV20-1, the J gene TRBJ1-1; 8 nucleotides match TRBD1. Germline CDR1 reads DFQATT; CDR2 reads SNEGSKA (reference sequence). Trimming cost V 2 bases and J 5 bases; bases outside gene matches: 10. The CDR3 extends over 15 amino acids. DNA for the CDR3: TGCAGTGCTAGAACGGGGACAGGCGCAGGAACTGAAGCTTTCTTT. Its translation is CSARTGTGAGTEAFF.